One sample yielded the 30 T cell receptor beta chains listed below, sequenced in a study of blood T cell repertoires in COVID-19. Some clones are missing from TCRdb's copy, which holds only in-frame ones; the method was immunoSEQ multiplex PCR. This sample has 330,000 or so clones, with about 89% found just once. Source material: PBMCs or T cells enriched from blood (not recorded which). Receptor source: a man in his forties in a cohort exposed to, infected with or recovered from COVID-19 (not recorded which).

This chain connects TRBV28 to TRBJ2-2; 7 bases are shared with TRBD2. Per germline, CDR1 MDHEN and CDR2 SYDVKM. The V segment lost 6 bases and the J segment 0 bases; nucleotides outside the gene matches: 7. The CDR3 totals 16 residues. CDR3 region: CASRGGPATNTGELFF. As DNA, the CDR3 is TGTGCCAGCAGGGGAGGGCCTGCCACGAACACCGGGGAGCTGTTTTTT. Filled out from reference TRBV28 and TRBJ2-2, the complete variable domain reads DVKVTQSSRYLVKRTGEKVFLECVQDMDHENMFWYRQDPGLGLRLIYFSYDVKMKEKGDIPEGYSVSREKKERFSLILESASTNQTSMYLCASRGGPATNTGELFFGEGSRLTVL.

This sequence joins TRBV10-2 and TRBJ1-2, with 8 bases fitting TRBD1. The germline CDR1 and CDR2 sequences are WSHSY and SAAADI. Trimming removed 4 bases from V and 5 bases from J; junction bases left unmatched: 9. The CDR3 consists of 15 residues. Written as DNA, the CDR3 is TGCGCCAGCAGTGTCTCGGCAGGGGGCTTATATGGCTACACCTTC. Its translation is CASSVSAGGLYGYTF.

The CDR3 loop reads CASSAWGTDSGNTIYF. For the CDR3, the DNA is TGTGCCAGCAGCGCCTGGGGGACTGACTCTGGAAACACCATATATTTT. This chain connects TRBV9 to TRBJ1-3, with a possible D match to TRBD1 (5 bases). V gave up 3 bases and J gave up 0 bases, with 13 bases separating them. CDR3 size: 16 residues. Germline CDR1 is SGDLS and CDR2 is YYNGEE. Supplemented by reference TRBV9 and TRBJ1-3, the full variable domain reads DSGVTQTPKHLITATGQRVTLRCSPRSGDLSVYWYQQSLDQGLQFLIQYYNGEERAKGNILERFSAQQFPDLHSELNLSSLELGDSALYFCASSAWGTDSGNTIYFGEGSWLTVV.

This clone occurred once. V gene TRBV4-2 combines with J gene TRBJ2-7; D may be TRBD1 (5 bases). The germline CDR1 and CDR2 sequences are LGHNA and YNFKEQ. This CDR3 contains 14 residues. Deletions cut 1 base from V and 4 bases from J, with 11 bases between. The CDR3, as DNA: TGTGCCAGCAGCCAAGGTACCCGACAGTACGAGCAGTACTTC. It translates to CASSQGTRQYEQYF.

The chain carries TRBV5-1 and TRBJ2-1, with 8 bases matching TRBD1. This CDR3 is built from 15 residues. V dropped 3 bases and J dropped 6; count of bases not matched to a gene: 8. Germline values: CDR1 SGHRS, CDR2 YFSETQ. Here the CDR3 DNA reads TGCGCCAGCAGCTCGCGACAGGGGAATCTCAATGAGCAGTTCTTC. Amino acid sequence: CASSSRQGNLNEQFF. Filled out from reference TRBV5-1 and TRBJ2-1, the complete variable domain reads KAGVTQTPRYLIKTRGQQVTLSCSPISGHRSVSWYQQTPGQGLQFLFEYFSETQRNKGNFPGRFSGRQFSNSRSEMNVSTLELGDSALYLCASSSRQGNLNEQFFGPGTRLTVL.

This chain uses TRBV28 with TRBJ2-7; D gene uncertain. With 4 bases removed from V and 2 bases from J, the gap between germline ends came to 12 bases. This CDR3 region has 14 residues. Germline CDR1 MDHEN, CDR2 SYDVKM. CDR3: CASSSPSDTYEQYF. The CDR3 DNA follows: TGTGCCAGCAGTTCCCCAAGCGATACCTACGAGCAGTACTTC.

V gene TRBV9 combines with J gene TRBJ1-1; a possible D gene is TRBD1 (6 bases). The germline V gene encodes CDR1 SGDLS and CDR2 YYNGEE. This CDR3 spans 14 amino acids. The V and J ends lost 3 bases and 1 base respectively, with 10 bases between them. The CDR3 loop is CASSARGGNTEAFF. The CDR3 DNA sequence: TGTGCCAGCAGCGCCAGGGGTGGGAACACTGAAGCTTTCTTT. Combining the CDR3 with reference TRBV9 and TRBJ1-1 gives the whole variable domain DSGVTQTPKHLITATGQRVTLRCSPRSGDLSVYWYQQSLDQGLQFLIQYYNGEERAKGNILERFSAQQFPDLHSELNLSSLELGDSALYFCASSARGGNTEAFFGQGTRLTVV.

The V gene is TRBV3-1 (or the pseudogene TRBV3-2), the J gene TRBJ2-7, with 8 bases lining up with TRBD2. The CDR3 extends over 14 amino acids. The ends lost 2 bases at V and 6 bases at J; junction bases unmatched: 6. Germline V gene data show CDR1 as LGHDT and CDR2 as YNNKEL (reference sequence). For the CDR3, the DNA is TGTGCCAGCAGCCAAACGGGAGGGCCTTCCGAGCAGTACTTC. It translates to CASSQTGGPSEQYF.

CDR3 bases: TGTGCCAGCAGCGTAGGGGGAAGGGGTAAAACTGAAGCTTTCTTT. It specifies CASSVGGRGKTEAFF. V is TRBV9 and J is TRBJ1-1; D may be TRBD1 (5 bases). Trimming removed 0 bases from V and 5 bases from J, with 14 bases in between. The germline gives CDR1 SGDLS, CDR2 YYNGEE. CDR3 length: 15 amino acids.

The chain couples TRBV21-1 to TRBJ2-3; the D segment call TRBD2 is taken from the table without a DNA check. TRBV21-1 is annotated as a pseudogene. The CDR3 loop spans 16 amino acids. The CDR3 region is CASSKGGGLGTDTQYF. As DNA, the CDR3 is TGTGCCAGCAGCAAAGGGGGGGGCCTTGGCACAGATACGCAGTATTTT.

Note on this clone: In the same sample, other DNA sequences code for this CDR3. This chain connects TRBV15 to TRBJ2-1, with 7 bases aligning to TRBD1. CDR1 LNHNV and CDR2 YYDKDF come from the germline V gene (reference sequence). V lost 3 bases, J lost 0 bases, and 2 bases stayed unmatched. The CDR3 loop spans 15 amino acids. CDR3 in DNA: TGTGCCACCAGCAGGGACAGGAGCTCCTACAATGAGCAGTTCTTC. This sequence encodes CATSRDRSSYNEQFF.

The J gene is TRBJ1-1, the V gene TRBV5-1; no firm D call. V was cut by 5 bases and J by 1 base, with 12 bases left in between. Germline CDR1 reads SGHRS; CDR2 reads YFSETQ. The CDR3 contains 14 residues. The CDR3 sequence is CASREIEANTEAFF. DNA of the CDR3: TGCGCCAGCAGGGAGATTGAGGCGAACACTGAAGCTTTCTTT.

The chain is built from TRBV18 and TRBJ2-3; TRBD2 matches at 14 bases. Germline V lookup: CDR1 KGHSH, CDR2 LQKENI. Germline trimming cut 0 bases from V and 8 bases from J; bases unmatched to any gene: 10. CDR3 length: 18 residues. Here the CDR3 DNA reads TGTGCCAGCTCACCACCTGGGACTAGCGGGAGAAAGGAACGTACGCAGTATTTT. Amino acid sequence: CASSPPGTSGRKERTQYF.

The V call is TRBV28, the J call TRBJ1-1; no definite D call. V was shortened by 2 bases and J by 2 bases, with 3 bases between the two germline ends. The CDR3 sequence is 12 residues long. Germline CDR1 and CDR2: MDHEN and SYDVKM. For the CDR3, the DNA is TGTGCCAGCAGTTTACTTAACACTGAAGCTTTCTTT. Protein product: CASSLLNTEAFF.

The V and J genes are TRBV11-3 and TRBJ2-1; TRBD2 matches at 9 bases. CDR3 length: 16 residues. CDR1 SGHNT and CDR2 YENEEA come from the germline V gene. The junction had 7 bases not matched to a gene; V was cut back by 3 bases and J by 4 bases. CDR3 bases: TGTGCCAGCAGCTTCGGTGTTAGCGGGAGATACAATGAGCAGTTCTTC. Translating gives CASSFGVSGRYNEQFF. Drawing the rest from reference TRBV11-3 and TRBJ2-1, the complete variable domain is EAGVVQSPRYKIIEKKQPVAFWCNPISGHNTLYWYLQNLGQGPELLIRYENEEAVDDSQLPKDRFSAERLKGVDSTLKIQPAELGDSAVYLCASSFGVSGRYNEQFFGPGTRLTVL.

The chain couples TRBV27 to TRBJ1-5, with no clear D. Germline V lookup: CDR1 MNHEY, CDR2 SMNVEV (reference sequence). Trimming stripped 3 bases from V and 2 bases from J, with 11 bases between. This CDR3 is 15 amino acids long. DNA of the CDR3: TGTGCCAGCAGTTTTTCCGGGTCCGGCAATCAGCCCCAGCATTTT. This gives the protein CASSFSGSGNQPQHF.

The chain joins TRBV5-4 to TRBJ2-1; 8 bases line up with TRBD2. CDR1 SGHNT and CDR2 YYREEE come from the germline V gene (reference sequence). The CDR3 length is 15 residues. Trimming removed 3 bases from V and 0 bases from J; junction bases left unmatched: 2. Here the CDR3 reads CASSSGGSSYNEQFF. In DNA form, the CDR3 reads TGTGCCAGCAGCTCGGGAGGGAGCTCCTACAATGAGCAGTTCTTC.

The genes are TRBV4-1 and TRBJ2-7; D gene uncertain. Germline V lookup: CDR1 MGHRA, CDR2 YSYEKL. V was pared by 1 base and J by 4 bases, with 11 bases between. This CDR3 comprises 14 residues. The CDR3 loop reads CASSQVVGSYEQYF. The CDR3 coding sequence is TGCGCCAGCAGCCAAGTTGTCGGGTCTTACGAGCAGTACTTC.

The V and J genes are TRBV18 and TRBJ1-5; the D gene is possibly TRBD1 (5 bases). Per germline, CDR1 KGHSH and CDR2 LQKENI. The V end lost 2 bases, the J end lost 0 bases, and 8 bases lay between the germline ends. The length of the CDR3 is 15 residues. CDR3 in DNA: TGTGCCAGCTCACCAAGACAGTATAGCAATCAGCCCCAGCATTTT. It translates to CASSPRQYSNQPQHF.

The chain combines TRBV27 with TRBJ1-5; no firm D call. Trimming left V 1 base short and J 5 bases short, with 12 bases between. Germline CDR1 is MNHEY and CDR2 is SMNVEV (reference sequence). The CDR3 is made up of 15 amino acids. CDR3 coding DNA: TGTGCCAGCAGTTTATTCGGGGAGTGGGATCAGCCCCAGCATTTT. It translates to CASSLFGEWDQPQHF.

This chain joins TRBV2 and TRBJ1-3, with D hard to call. This CDR3 comprises 15 residues. Germline V gives CDR1 SNHLY, CDR2 FYNNEI. V shed 6 bases and J shed 4 bases, with 16 bases lying between them. The CDR3 is CASRYDEAVGNTIYF. For the CDR3, the DNA is TGTGCCAGCAGATATGACGAGGCAGTCGGAAACACCATATATTTT.

CDR3 loop: CASNRDSTIGTEAFF. As DNA, the CDR3 is TGTGCCAGCAATCGGGACAGTACTATTGGCACTGAAGCTTTCTTT. V and J are TRBV2 and TRBJ1-1, with TRBD1 identical over 7 bases. This CDR3 comprises 15 residues. After removal of 7 bases from V and 4 bases from J, the junction contained 12 bases not matched to a gene. The V gene's germline CDR1 is SNHLY and CDR2 FYNNEI.

V gene TRBV7-9 combines with J gene TRBJ2-3, with D possibly TRBD2 on 5 matching bases. V lost 4 bases and J lost 3, with 11 bases in between. Germline loops: CDR1 SEHNR, CDR2 FQNEAQ (reference sequence). The CDR3 is 14 residues long. CDR3 sequence reads: CASSSQRDTDTQYF. For the CDR3, the DNA is TGTGCCAGCAGCTCCCAACGGGATACAGATACGCAGTATTTT.

V usage is TRBV7-7 and J usage is TRBJ1-4; perhaps TRBD1 as D (5 bases). CDR1 is SSHAT, CDR2 FNYEAQ, per germline (reference sequence). This CDR3 spans 15 amino acids. Trimming took 8 bases from V and 0 from J, leaving 13 bases between them. The CDR3 nucleotides are TGTGCCAGCGGCAAAGGACACACAACTAATGAAAAACTGTTTTTT. Translated, it gives CASGKGHTTNEKLFF.

The chain links TRBV2 to TRBJ2-1; the D is unclear. The length of the CDR3 is 12 residues. Germline CDR1 reads SNHLY; CDR2 reads FYNNEI. V was pared by 5 bases and J by 6 bases, with 8 bases between. CDR3 nucleotides: TGTGCCAGCAGTCCCCTCCTCAATGAGCAGTTCTTC. Its translation is CASSPLLNEQFF.

This clone is a singleton in its sample. The V and J genes are TRBV11-3 and TRBJ2-3, with D maybe TRBD2 (6 bases). The CDR3 consists of 17 residues. Germline CDR1 reads SGHNT; CDR2 reads YENEEA. Trimming took 0 bases from V and 0 from J, leaving 13 bases between them. The CDR3 DNA is TGTGCCAGCAGCTTAGAAGGGACTGCTACTAGCACAGATACGCAGTATTTT. Protein product: CASSLEGTATSTDTQYF.

This clone was detected a few times. The chain links TRBV10-3 to TRBJ2-1, with TRBD2 matching over 13 bases. The CDR3 runs to 16 residues. Germline lookup yields CDR1 ENHRY and CDR2 SYGVKD. J was trimmed by 3 bases and V by 7 bases; bases with no gene match: 6. DNA of the CDR3: TGTGCCATCACCGGGACTAGCGGGGATAGCTACAATGAGCAGTTCTTC. It encodes CAITGTSGDSYNEQFF.

The genes are TRBV5-1 and TRBJ1-2; 8 bases line up with TRBD1. Germline CDR1 is SGHRS and CDR2 is YFSETQ. V was clipped by 4 bases and J by 4 bases; unmatched bases: 6. The CDR3 loop spans 14 amino acids. The CDR3 region has the DNA TGCGCCAGCAGCACGACAGGGGAGGGCTATGGCTACACCTTC. Its protein is CASSTTGEGYGYTF.

This clone was seen just once. This sequence joins TRBV15 and TRBJ2-7, with TRBD1 matching 9 bases. Germline lookup yields CDR1 LNHNV and CDR2 YYDKDF (reference sequence). With V trimmed by 5 bases and J by 1 base, 6 bases remained unmatched. This CDR3 spans 15 amino acids. The CDR3: CATSHPGQGSYEQYF. In DNA form, the CDR3 reads TGTGCCACCAGCCATCCGGGACAGGGATCCTACGAGCAGTACTTC.

This chain connects TRBV19 to TRBJ1-4, with TRBD1 matching over 7 bases. V lost 6 bases, J lost 3 bases, and 1 base stayed unmatched. In germline, CDR1 is LNHDA, CDR2 SQIVND (reference sequence). The CDR3 runs to 13 residues. This CDR3 reads CASSDRANEKLFF. The CDR3 bases are TGTGCCAGTAGCGACAGGGCTAATGAAAAACTGTTTTTT.